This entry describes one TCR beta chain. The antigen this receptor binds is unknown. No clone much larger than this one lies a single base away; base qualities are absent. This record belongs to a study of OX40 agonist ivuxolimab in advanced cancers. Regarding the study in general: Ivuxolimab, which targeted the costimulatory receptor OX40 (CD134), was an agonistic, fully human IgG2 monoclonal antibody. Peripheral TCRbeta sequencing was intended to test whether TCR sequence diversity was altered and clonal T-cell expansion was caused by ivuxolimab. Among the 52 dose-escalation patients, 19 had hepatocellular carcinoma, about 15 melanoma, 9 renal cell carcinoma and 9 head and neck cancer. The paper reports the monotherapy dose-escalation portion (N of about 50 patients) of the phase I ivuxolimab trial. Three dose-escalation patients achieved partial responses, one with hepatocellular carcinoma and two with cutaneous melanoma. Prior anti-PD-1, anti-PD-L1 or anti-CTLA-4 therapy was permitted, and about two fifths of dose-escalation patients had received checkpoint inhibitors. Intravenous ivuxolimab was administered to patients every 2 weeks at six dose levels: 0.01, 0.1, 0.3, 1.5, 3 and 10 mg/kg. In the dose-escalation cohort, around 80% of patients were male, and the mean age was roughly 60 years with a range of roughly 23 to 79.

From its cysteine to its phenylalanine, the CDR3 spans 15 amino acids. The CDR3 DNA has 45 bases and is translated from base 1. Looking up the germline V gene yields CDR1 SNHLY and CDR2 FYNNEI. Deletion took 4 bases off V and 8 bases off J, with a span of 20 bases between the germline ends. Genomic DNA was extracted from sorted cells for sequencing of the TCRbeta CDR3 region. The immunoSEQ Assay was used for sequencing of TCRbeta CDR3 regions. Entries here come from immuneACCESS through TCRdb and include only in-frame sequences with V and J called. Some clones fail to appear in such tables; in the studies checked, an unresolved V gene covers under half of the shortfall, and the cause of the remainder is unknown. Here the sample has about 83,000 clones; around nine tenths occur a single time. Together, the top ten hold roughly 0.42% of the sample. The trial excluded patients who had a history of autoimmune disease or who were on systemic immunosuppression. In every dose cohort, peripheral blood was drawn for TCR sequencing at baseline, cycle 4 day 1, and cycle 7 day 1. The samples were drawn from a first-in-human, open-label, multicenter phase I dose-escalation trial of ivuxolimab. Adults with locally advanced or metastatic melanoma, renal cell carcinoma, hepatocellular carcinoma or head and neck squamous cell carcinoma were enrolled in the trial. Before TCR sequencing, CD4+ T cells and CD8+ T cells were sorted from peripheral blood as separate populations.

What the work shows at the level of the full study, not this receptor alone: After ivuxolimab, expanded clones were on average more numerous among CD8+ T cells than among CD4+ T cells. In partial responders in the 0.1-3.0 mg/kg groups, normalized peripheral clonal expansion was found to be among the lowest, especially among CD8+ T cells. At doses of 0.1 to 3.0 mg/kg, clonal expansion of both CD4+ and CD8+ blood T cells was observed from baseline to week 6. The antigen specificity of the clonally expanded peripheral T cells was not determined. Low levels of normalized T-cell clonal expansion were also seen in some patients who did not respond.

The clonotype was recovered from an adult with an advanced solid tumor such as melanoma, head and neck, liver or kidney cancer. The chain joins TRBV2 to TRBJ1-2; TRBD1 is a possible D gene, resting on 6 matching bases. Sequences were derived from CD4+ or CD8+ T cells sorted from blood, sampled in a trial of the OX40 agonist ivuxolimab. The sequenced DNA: TGTGCCAGCAGTGTCCGCTCTGGGACACTCTTCGGCTACACCTTC. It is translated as CASSVRSGTLFGYTF.